Sequencing of this T cell receptor beta chain was carried out in a study of PD-1 blockade in classical Hodgkin lymphoma. A note on this clone: Its specificity is unknown.

Trimming pared 5 bases from V and 1 base from J, leaving 10 bases between. This CDR3 is built from 14 residues. Germline-derived CDR1 and CDR2 are SGHAT and FQNNGV. Using immunoSEQ multiplex PCR, the repertoire was profiled, and TCRdb retains in-frame clones only, with some absent. The data contain about 28,000 clones, about four fifths of them singletons. Time point given: cycle 4 day 1 (C4D1), after five to seven weeks of nivolumab. Each patient experienced a relapse that followed autologous stem cell transplantation, and brentuximab vedotin exposure varied. Study-wide findings and caveats: The CD4+ diversity rise by C4D1 was clearest in complete responders. It was reported that newly diagnosed patients had less baseline TCR diversity than healthy donors.

The input for sequencing was peripheral blood mononuclear cells (PBMCs), taken before the fourth cycle of nivolumab. This clonotype was obtained from a human donor with classical Hodgkin lymphoma. The chain combines TRBV11-2 with TRBJ2-3, with a weak D call TRBD2 (6 bases). The CDR3 DNA sequence: TGTGCCAGCAGCCGTAGCGGACGCACAGATACGCAGTATTTT. Translated, it gives CASSRSGRTDTQYF.